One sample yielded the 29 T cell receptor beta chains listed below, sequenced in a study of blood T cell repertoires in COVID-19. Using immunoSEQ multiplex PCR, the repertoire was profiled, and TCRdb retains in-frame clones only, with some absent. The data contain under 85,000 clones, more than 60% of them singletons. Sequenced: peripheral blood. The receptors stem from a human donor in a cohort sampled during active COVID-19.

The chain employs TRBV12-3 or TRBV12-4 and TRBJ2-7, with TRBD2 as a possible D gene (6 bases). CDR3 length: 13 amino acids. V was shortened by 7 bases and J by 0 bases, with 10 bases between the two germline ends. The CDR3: CASKLRGSYEQYF. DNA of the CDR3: TGTGCCAGCAAACTGCGGGGCTCCTACGAGCAGTACTTC.

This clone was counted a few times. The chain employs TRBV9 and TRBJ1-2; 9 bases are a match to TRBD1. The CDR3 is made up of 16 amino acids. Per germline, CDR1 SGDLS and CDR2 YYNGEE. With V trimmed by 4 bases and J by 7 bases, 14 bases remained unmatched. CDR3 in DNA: TGTGCCAGCAGCCCTCAACCGGGACAGGGTGGTCTTGGCTACACCTTC. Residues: CASSPQPGQGGLGYTF.

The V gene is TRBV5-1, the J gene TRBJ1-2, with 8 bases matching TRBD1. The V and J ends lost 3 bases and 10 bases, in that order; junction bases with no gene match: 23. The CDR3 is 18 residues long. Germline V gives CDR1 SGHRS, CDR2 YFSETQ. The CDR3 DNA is TGCGCCAGCAGCTCGCGGGGGACAGGAGACCCTGGTGGCCTGTACTACACCTTC. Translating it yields CASSSRGTGDPGGLYYTF.

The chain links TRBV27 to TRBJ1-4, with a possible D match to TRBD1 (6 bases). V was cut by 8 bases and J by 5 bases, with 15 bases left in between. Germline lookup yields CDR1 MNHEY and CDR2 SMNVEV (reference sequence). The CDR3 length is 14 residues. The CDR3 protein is CASSTQGRNEKLFF. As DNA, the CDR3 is TGTGCCAGCTCAACACAGGGCCGAAATGAAAAACTGTTTTTT.

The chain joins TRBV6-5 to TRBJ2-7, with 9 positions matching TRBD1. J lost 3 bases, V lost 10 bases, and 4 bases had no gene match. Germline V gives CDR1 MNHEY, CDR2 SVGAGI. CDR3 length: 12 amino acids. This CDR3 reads CATTGGGYEQYF. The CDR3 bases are TGTGCCACGACAGGGGGAGGCTACGAGCAGTACTTC.

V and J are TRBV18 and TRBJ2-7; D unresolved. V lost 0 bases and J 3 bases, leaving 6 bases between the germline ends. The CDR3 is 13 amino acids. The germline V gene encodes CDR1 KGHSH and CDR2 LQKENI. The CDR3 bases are TGTGCCAGCTCACCACCGAACGGCTACGAGCAGTACTTC. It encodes CASSPPNGYEQYF. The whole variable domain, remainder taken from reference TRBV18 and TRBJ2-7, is NAGVMQNPRHLVRRRGQEARLRCSPMKGHSHVYWYRQLPEEGLKFMVYLQKENIIDESGMPKERFSAEFPKEGPSILRIQQVVRGDSAAYFCASSPPNGYEQYFGPGTRLTVT.

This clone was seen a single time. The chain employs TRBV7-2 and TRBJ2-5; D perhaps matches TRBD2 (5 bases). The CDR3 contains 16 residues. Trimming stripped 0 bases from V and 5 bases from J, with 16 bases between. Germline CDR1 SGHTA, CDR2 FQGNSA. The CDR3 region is CASSLAHQGGRETQYF. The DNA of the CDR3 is TGTGCCAGCAGCTTAGCGCATCAAGGAGGACGGGAGACCCAGTACTTC.

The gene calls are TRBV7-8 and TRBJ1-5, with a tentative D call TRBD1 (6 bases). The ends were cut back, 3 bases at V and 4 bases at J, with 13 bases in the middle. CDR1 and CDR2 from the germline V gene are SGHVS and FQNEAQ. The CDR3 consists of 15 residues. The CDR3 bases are TGTGCCAGCAGCTTCTCGGACAGACCTAATCAGCCCCAGCATTTT. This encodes CASSFSDRPNQPQHF. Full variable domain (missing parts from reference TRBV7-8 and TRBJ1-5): GAGVSQSPRYKVAKRGQDVALRCDPISGHVSLFWYQQALGQGPEFLTYFQNEAQLDKSGLPSDRFFAERPEGSVSTLKIQRTQQEDSAVYLCASSFSDRPNQPQHFGDGTRLSIL.

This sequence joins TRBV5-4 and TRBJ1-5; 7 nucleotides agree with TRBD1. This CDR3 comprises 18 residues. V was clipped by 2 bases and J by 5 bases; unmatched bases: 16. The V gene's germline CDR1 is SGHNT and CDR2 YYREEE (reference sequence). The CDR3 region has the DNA TGTGCCAGCAGCTTTGAGCCTCGACAGGGTTTCGGTGATCAGCCCCAGCATTTT. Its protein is CASSFEPRQGFGDQPQHF. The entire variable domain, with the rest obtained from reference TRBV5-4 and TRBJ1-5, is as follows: ETGVTQSPTHLIKTRGQQVTLRCSSQSGHNTVSWYQQALGQGPQFIFQYYREEENGRGNFPPRFSGLQFPNYSSELNVNALELDDSALYLCASSFEPRQGFGDQPQHFGDGTRLSIL.

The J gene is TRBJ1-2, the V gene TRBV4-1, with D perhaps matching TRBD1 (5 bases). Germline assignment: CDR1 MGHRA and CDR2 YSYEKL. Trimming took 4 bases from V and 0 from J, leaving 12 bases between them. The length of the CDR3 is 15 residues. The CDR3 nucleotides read TGCGCCAGCAGCCCAGTCGACAGATCTAACTATGGCTACACCTTC. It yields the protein CASSPVDRSNYGYTF.

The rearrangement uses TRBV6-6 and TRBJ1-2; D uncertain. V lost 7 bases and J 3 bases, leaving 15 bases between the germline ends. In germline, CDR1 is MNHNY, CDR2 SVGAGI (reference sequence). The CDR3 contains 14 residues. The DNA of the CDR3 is TGTGCCAGCACCCAGGCCTCCAATTACTATGGCTACACCTTC. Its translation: CASTQASNYYGYTF.

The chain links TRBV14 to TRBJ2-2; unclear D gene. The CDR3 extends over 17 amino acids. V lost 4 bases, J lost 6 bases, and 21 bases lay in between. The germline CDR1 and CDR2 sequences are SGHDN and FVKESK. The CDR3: CASSPTVVSLQAGELFF. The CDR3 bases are TGTGCCAGCAGCCCAACCGTCGTGTCGTTACAAGCCGGGGAGCTGTTTTTT.

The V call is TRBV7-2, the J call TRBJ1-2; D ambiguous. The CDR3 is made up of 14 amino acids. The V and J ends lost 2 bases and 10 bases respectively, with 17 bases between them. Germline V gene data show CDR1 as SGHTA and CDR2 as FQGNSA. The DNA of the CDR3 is TGTGCCAGCAGCTTATCCCGGGATAGTTTCGTCTACACCTTC. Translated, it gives CASSLSRDSFVYTF.

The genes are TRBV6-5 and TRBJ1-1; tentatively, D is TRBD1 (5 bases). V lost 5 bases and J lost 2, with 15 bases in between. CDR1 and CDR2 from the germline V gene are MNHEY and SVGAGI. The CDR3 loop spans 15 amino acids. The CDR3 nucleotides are TGTGCCAGCAGTCCTATTGGACACTCTAACACTGAAGCTTTCTTT. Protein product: CASSPIGHSNTEAFF.

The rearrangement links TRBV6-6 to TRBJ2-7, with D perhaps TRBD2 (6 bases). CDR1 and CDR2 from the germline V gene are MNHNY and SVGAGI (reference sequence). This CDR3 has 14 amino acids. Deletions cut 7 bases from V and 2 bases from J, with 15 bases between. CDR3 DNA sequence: TGTGCCAGCATGATGGGAGGACATGCCTACGAGCAGTACTTC. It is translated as CASMMGGHAYEQYF.

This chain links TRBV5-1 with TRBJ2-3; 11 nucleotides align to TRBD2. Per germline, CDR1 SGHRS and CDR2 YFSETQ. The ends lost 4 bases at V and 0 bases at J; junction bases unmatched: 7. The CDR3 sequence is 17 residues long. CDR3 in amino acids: CASSIPRLAGSTDTQYF. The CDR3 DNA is TGCGCCAGCAGCATTCCGAGACTAGCGGGGAGCACAGATACGCAGTATTTT.

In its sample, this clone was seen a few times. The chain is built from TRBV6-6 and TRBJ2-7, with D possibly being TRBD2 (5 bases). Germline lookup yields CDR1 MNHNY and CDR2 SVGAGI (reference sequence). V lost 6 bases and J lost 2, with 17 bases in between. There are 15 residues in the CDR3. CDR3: CASRGSSGPTYEQYF. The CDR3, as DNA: TGTGCCAGCAGAGGGAGTAGTGGGCCCACCTACGAGCAGTACTTC.

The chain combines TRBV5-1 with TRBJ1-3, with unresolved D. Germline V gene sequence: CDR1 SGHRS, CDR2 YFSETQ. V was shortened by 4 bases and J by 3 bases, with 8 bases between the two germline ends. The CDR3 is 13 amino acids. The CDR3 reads CASSPEGGNTIYF. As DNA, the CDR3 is TGCGCCAGCAGCCCAGAGGGTGGAAACACCATATATTTT.

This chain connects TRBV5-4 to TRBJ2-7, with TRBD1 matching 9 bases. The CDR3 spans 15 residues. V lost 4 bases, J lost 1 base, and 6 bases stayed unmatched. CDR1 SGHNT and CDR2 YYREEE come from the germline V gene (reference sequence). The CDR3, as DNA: TGTGCCAGCAGCGAGGGGACAGGGCCGTCCTACGAGCAGTACTTC. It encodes CASSEGTGPSYEQYF. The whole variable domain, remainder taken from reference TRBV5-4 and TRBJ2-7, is ETGVTQSPTHLIKTRGQQVTLRCSSQSGHNTVSWYQQALGQGPQFIFQYYREEENGRGNFPPRFSGLQFPNYSSELNVNALELDDSALYLCASSEGTGPSYEQYFGPGTRLTVT.

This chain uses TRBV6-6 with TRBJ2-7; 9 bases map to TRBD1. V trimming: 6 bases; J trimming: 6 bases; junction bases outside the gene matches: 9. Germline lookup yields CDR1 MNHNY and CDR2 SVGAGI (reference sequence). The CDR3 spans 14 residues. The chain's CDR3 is CASSQGDRASEQYF. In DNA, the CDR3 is TGTGCCAGCAGCCAAGGGGACAGGGCGAGCGAGCAGTACTTC.

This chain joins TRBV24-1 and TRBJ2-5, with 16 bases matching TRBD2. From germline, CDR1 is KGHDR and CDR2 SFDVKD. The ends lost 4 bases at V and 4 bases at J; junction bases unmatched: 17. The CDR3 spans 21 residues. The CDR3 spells CATSDRMGTSGGDARGETQYF. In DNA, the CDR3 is TGTGCCACCAGTGACCGGATGGGGACTAGCGGGGGGGATGCGAGGGGAGAGACCCAGTACTTC.

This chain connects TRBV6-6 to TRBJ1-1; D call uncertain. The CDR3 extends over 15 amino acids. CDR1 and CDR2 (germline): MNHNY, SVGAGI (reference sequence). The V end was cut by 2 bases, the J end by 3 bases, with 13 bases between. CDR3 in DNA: TGTGCCAGCAGTTACCGGGGATCTGGGGACACTGAAGCTTTCTTT. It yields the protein CASSYRGSGDTEAFF.

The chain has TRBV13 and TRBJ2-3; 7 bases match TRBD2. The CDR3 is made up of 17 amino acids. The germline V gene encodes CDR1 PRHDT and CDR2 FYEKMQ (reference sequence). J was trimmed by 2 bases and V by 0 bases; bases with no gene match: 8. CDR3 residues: CASSLGPRGDYTDTQYF. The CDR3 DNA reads TGTGCCAGCAGCTTAGGCCCCCGGGGGGATTACACAGATACGCAGTATTTT.

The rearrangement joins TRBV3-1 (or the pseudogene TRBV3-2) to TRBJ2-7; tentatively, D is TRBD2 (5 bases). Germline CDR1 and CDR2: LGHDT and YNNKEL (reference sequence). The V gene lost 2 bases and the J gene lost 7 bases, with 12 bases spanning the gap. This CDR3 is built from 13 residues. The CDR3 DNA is TGTGCCAGCAGCCAAAGCCTTCCGGGAGAGCAGTACTTC. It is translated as CASSQSLPGEQYF.

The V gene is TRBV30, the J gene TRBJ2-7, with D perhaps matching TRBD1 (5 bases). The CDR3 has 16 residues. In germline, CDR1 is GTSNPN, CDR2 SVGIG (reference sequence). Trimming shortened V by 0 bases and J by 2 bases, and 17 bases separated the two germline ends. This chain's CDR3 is CAWSVRTGSRPYEQYF. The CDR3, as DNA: TGTGCCTGGAGTGTCCGAACAGGTAGTCGCCCCTACGAGCAGTACTTC. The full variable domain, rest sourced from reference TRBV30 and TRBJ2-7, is SQTIHQWPATLVQPVGSPLSLECTVEGTSNPNLYWYRQAAGRGLQLLFYSVGIGQISSEVPQNLSASRPQDRQFILSSKKLLLSDSGFYLCAWSVRTGSRPYEQYFGPGTRLTVT.

The CDR3 DNA is TGTGCAAGTCGCTCGTCAATTATCGGGACTACCACCTACGAGCAGTACTTC. Amino acid sequence: CASRSSIIGTTTYEQYF. This chain links TRBV12-2 with TRBJ2-7; TRBD2, the table's D call, was not compared with the DNA. TRBV12-2 is a pseudogene segment. This CDR3 has 17 residues.

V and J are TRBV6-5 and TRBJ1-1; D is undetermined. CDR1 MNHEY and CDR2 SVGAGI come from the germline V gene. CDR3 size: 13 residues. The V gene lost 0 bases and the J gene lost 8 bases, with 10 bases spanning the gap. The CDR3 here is CASSYSFTKEAFF. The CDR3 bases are TGTGCCAGCAGTTACTCGTTTACAAAGGAAGCTTTCTTT.

Here the CDR3 reads CASSERASGGRPDTQYF. The CDR3 bases are TGCGCCAGCAGTGAGAGGGCTAGCGGGGGCCGTCCAGATACGCAGTATTTT. The gene calls are TRBV10-2 and TRBJ2-3; 10 positions match TRBD2. The junction had 9 bases not matched to a gene; V was cut back by 2 bases and J by 4 bases. This CDR3 is built from 17 residues. Germline assignment: CDR1 WSHSY and CDR2 SAAADI.

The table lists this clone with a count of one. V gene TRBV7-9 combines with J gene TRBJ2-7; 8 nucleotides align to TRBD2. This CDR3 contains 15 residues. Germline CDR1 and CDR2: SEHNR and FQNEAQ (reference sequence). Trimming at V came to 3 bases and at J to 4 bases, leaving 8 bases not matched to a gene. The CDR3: CASSFITGLGYEQYV. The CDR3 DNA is TGTGCCAGCAGCTTCATCACGGGACTAGGATACGAGCAGTACGTC.